These 14 T cell receptor beta chains were sequenced from one sample in a study of blood T cell repertoires in COVID-19. Method: immunoSEQ multiplex PCR; TCRdb's copy keeps in-frame clones and lacks some. Of 55,000 to 80,000 clones in the sample, 75% to 90% were seen once. Material for sequencing was peripheral blood. The receptors originated from a man aged 50 to 59 with active COVID-19.

The sample holds a few counts of this clone. The chain uses TRBV7-7 and TRBJ2-2, with D possibly matching TRBD1 (6 bases). Per the germline V gene, CDR1 is SSHAT and CDR2 is FNYEAQ (reference sequence). This CDR3 has 15 residues. Trimming removed 4 bases at V and 5 bases at J, with 14 bases between. The CDR3 DNA is TGTGCCAGCAGCTCAACCGGTACAGGGACCGGGGAGCTGTTTTTT. Translation gives CASSSTGTGTGELFF.

CDR3 loop: CASLRQANTEAFF. The DNA for the CDR3 is TGTGCCAGCCTCCGTCAAGCGAACACTGAAGCTTTCTTT. The chain recombines TRBV2 with TRBJ1-1; D gene unclear. The CDR3 length is 13 residues. V was trimmed by 8 bases and J by 1 base, leaving 11 bases between them. Germline loops: CDR1 SNHLY, CDR2 FYNNEI.

This rearrangement joins TRBV7-2 to TRBJ2-1, with a possible D match to TRBD1 (6 bases). This CDR3 has 14 amino acids. V was shortened by 1 base and J by 4 bases, with 8 bases between the two germline ends. Germline lookup yields CDR1 SGHTA and CDR2 FQGNSA. The CDR3 sequence is CASSLGTVYNEQFF. The CDR3 region has the DNA TGTGCCAGCAGCTTAGGGACAGTTTACAATGAGCAGTTCTTC.

V usage is TRBV7-3 and J usage is TRBJ2-3, with TRBD1 matching over 8 bases. The CDR3 length is 14 residues. Looked up from germline, CDR1 is SGHTA and CDR2 is FQGTGA. V was pared by 5 bases and J by 1 base, with 2 bases of the junction left unmatched. The DNA of the CDR3 is TGTGCCAGCAGCCCGGACAGGGGCACAGATACGCAGTATTTT. Translation gives CASSPDRGTDTQYF.

The chain links TRBV18 to TRBJ1-3, with 7 bases that match TRBD1. Germline V gives CDR1 KGHSH, CDR2 LQKENI. There are 16 residues in the CDR3. J was trimmed by 6 bases and V by 3 bases; bases with no gene match: 11. Here the CDR3 DNA reads TGTGCCAGCTCACCGGGTCTAACAGGGGCCGTAAACACCATATATTTT. Translation gives CASSPGLTGAVNTIYF.

The rearrangement uses TRBV9 and TRBJ2-3; D unresolved. This CDR3 is 13 amino acids long. Trimming removed 4 bases from V and 4 bases from J, with 10 bases in between. Per germline, CDR1 SGDLS and CDR2 YYNGEE. CDR3: CASSSPIPDTQYF. In nucleotides, the CDR3 is TGTGCCAGCAGCTCCCCCATCCCAGATACGCAGTATTTT.

The chain is built from TRBV2 and TRBJ1-5, with 7 nucleotides matching TRBD1. CDR3 length: 12 amino acids. With 6 bases clipped from V and 7 bases from J, the junction kept 3 bases outside the gene matches. Germline CDR1 and CDR2: SNHLY and FYNNEI. The CDR3: CASSRDSQPQHF. DNA of the CDR3: TGTGCCAGCAGCAGGGACAGCCAGCCCCAGCATTTT.

V usage is TRBV5-1 and J usage is TRBJ2-1, with 9 positions matching TRBD1. The CDR3 consists of 14 residues. Germline CDR1 is SGHRS and CDR2 is YFSETQ. After removal of 3 bases from V and 3 bases from J, the junction contained 1 base not matched to a gene. DNA for the CDR3: TGCGCCAGCAGCTCGGGACAGGGCTACAATGAGCAGTTCTTC. Its protein product is CASSSGQGYNEQFF.

The chain has TRBV27 and TRBJ2-6; 7 nucleotides agree with TRBD2. Germline values: CDR1 MNHEY, CDR2 SMNVEV (reference sequence). J lost 2 bases, V lost 3 bases, and 1 base had no gene match. This CDR3 has 15 amino acids. The CDR3 DNA follows: TGTGCCAGCAGTTTTGCGGGAGCTGGGGCCAACGTCCTGACTTTC. Its translation is CASSFAGAGANVLTF.

The chain uses TRBV7-6 and TRBJ2-7; possibly TRBD2 for D (7 bases). V was cut by 6 bases and J by 0 bases, with 15 bases left in between. The CDR3 consists of 15 residues. Germline CDR1 and CDR2: SGHVS and FNYEAQ. The CDR3 protein is CASSKGGGSSYEQYF. In DNA form, the CDR3 reads TGTGCCAGCAGTAAGGGGGGAGGGAGCTCCTACGAGCAGTACTTC.

The V and J genes are TRBV12-3 or TRBV12-4 and TRBJ2-2; D not certain. The V gene lost 1 base and the J gene lost 6 bases, with 3 bases spanning the gap. This CDR3 has 12 residues. CDR3: CASSLVAGELFF. The CDR3, as DNA: TGTGCCAGCAGTTTAGTCGCCGGGGAGCTGTTTTTT.

This clone was seen only once. DNA of the CDR3: TGTGCCAGCTCCCCAGGGGCCGCGAACACCGGGGAGCTGTTTTTT. Its protein product is CASSPGAANTGELFF. V is TRBV18 and J is TRBJ2-2, with a tentative D call TRBD1 (6 bases). V gave up 6 bases and J gave up 0 bases, with 11 bases separating them. Germline assignment: CDR1 KGHSH and CDR2 LQKENI. The CDR3 is 15 amino acids.

The genes are TRBV4-1 and TRBJ2-7, with 8 bases that match TRBD1. In germline, CDR1 is MGHRA, CDR2 YSYEKL. CDR3 length: 15 amino acids. V shed 2 bases and J 2 bases; nucleotides not matched to a gene: 5. The CDR3 protein is CASSQNQGAAYEQYF. DNA for the CDR3: TGCGCCAGCAGCCAAAACCAGGGGGCGGCCTACGAGCAGTACTTC.

The chain employs TRBV10-3 and TRBJ2-5; D might be TRBD2 (6 bases). The CDR3 contains 14 residues. Trimming shortened V by 4 bases and J by 2 bases, and 11 bases separated the two germline ends. Per germline, CDR1 ENHRY and CDR2 SYGVKD. The CDR3 loop is CAISGVRGQETQYF. The CDR3 DNA follows: TGTGCCATCAGTGGTGTCCGGGGGCAAGAGACCCAGTACTTC.